This T cell receptor beta chain was recovered during a study of blood T cell repertoires in COVID-19. Across the whole study: Collection of acute and convalescent COVID-19 samples took place in the United States, Italy and Spain. T cells, B-cell-depleted T cells, or PBMCs supplied cDNA or gDNA.

As processed by the authors: Amplification of reference gene primers was used by the study to estimate nucleated cell counts. Sequencing was performed with immunoSEQ multiplex PCR; in TCRdb, only in-frame clones are kept and a portion is missing. The V and J calls and clone size come from that table; D and trimming were worked out from the DNA. The data show about 160,000 clones, with around 82% seen just once and around 7% held by the top ten. The Seattle patients joined while their infection was active and were tracked longitudinally afterward. Germline CDR1 is SGHNT and CDR2 is YYREEE (reference sequence). This CDR3 has 13 residues. V was pared by 4 bases and J by 4 bases, with 12 bases between.

Material: peripheral blood. This clonotype was sampled from a woman between 40 and 50 years old with COVID-19, enrolled during active disease. V is TRBV5-4 and J is TRBJ2-7, with a possible D match to TRBD1 (5 bases). The CDR3: CASSSTGKYEQYV. In nucleotides, the CDR3 is TGTGCCAGCAGCAGTACAGGAAAATACGAGCAGTACGTC.